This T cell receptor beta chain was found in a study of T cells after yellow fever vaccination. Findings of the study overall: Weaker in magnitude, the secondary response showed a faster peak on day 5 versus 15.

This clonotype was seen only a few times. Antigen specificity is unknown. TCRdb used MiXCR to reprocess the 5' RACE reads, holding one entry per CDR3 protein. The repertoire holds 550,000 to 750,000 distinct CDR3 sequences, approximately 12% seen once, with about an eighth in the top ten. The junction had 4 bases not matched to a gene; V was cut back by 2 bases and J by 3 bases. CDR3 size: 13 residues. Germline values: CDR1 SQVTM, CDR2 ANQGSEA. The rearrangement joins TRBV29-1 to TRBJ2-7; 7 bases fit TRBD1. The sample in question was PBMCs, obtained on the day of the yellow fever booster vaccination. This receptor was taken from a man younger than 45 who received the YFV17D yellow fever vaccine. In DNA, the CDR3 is TGCAGCGTTGAACTGGGACAGCGCTACGAGCAGTACTTC. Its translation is CSVELGQRYEQYF.